This T cell receptor beta chain was documented in a study of molecular identifiers for immune sequencing clone quantification. Across the study: Naive CD8 cell RNA, from about 20,000 or 100,000 cells, was split five ways in replicates, with four sequenced.

Whole-study results and caveats: It was shown that clones above 20 RNA copies held over 99% of effector molecules, but under 1% in naive cells. A single cell's spiked Jurkat TCR RNA was reportedly detectable among 900,000 to 1,000,000 naive cells.

Each CDR3 protein is one row after TCRdb ran MiXCR on the PCR reads. The sample records about 320,000 distinct CDR3 sequences, around 21% being singletons. In this sample, this clonotype turned up a few times. Its cognate antigen is unknown. The TCR sequence derives from a human donor in good health. Some libraries in this study had Jurkat cell RNA spiked in. Sequenced sample: naive CD8+ T cells from blood, with Jurkat cell RNA spiked in. The sample's subset: FACS-sorted CD8+CD4-CCR7+CD45RA+ naive T cells.

CDR3 sequence (DNA): TGTGCCAGCAGCTTAGATCGCCAGGGATGGGGGTTCACAGATACGCAGTATTTT. This gives the protein CASSLDRQGWGFTDTQYF. The chain couples TRBV11-2 to TRBJ2-3, with D perhaps given as TRBD1 or TRBD2 (5 bases each). V was shortened by 0 bases and J by 2 bases, with 18 bases between the two germline ends. Germline assignment: CDR1 SGHAT and CDR2 FQNNGV. The CDR3 length is 18 residues.